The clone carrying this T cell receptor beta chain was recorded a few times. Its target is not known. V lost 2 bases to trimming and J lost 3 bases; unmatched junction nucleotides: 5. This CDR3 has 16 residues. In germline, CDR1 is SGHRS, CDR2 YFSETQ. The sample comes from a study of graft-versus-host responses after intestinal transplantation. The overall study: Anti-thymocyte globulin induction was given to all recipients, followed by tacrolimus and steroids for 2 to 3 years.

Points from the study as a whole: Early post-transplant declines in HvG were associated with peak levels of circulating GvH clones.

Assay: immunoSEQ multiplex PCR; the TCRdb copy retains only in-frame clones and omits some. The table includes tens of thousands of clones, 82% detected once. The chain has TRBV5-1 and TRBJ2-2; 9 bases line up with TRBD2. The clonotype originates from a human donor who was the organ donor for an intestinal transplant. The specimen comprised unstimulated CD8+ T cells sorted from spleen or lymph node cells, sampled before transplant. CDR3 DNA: TGCGCCAGCAGCTTAAACGGCGGGAGGGACACCGGGGAGCTGTTTTTT. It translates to CASSLNGGRDTGELFF.